Listed below are T cell receptor beta chains from one sample, sequenced in a study of CD8+ T cells in alopecia areata. Measured with immunoSEQ multiplex PCR; TCRdb has only the in-frame clones, and not every one. Of 130,000 to 150,000 clones listed, around four fifths are singletons. The sequences come from CD8+ T cells sorted from blood, collected at week 4, from a patient treated with tofacitinib. The receptors originated from a human donor with alopecia areata. The conserved cysteine and the conserved F or W are not part of the CDR3 here.

>TRBV19|TRBJ2-3
ASSIDASGPLTNDFTADTQY
>TRBV6-5|TRBJ1-1
ASSYSKHSNTEAF
>TRBV7-9|TRBJ1-1
ASSLAGGRSTEAF
>TRBV10-3|TRBJ2-1
AISEPGTSGGMGEQF
>TRBV5-6|TRBJ1-2
ASSLIGESGYT
>TRBV7-9|TRBJ2-1
ASSPSGTRGGNEQF
>TRBV5-6|TRBJ2-2
ASKPGPNTGELF
>TRBV6-5|TRBJ1-2
ASSYGFGTVYGYT
>TRBV7-9|TRBJ2-5
ASSWMSGEETQY
>TRBV12-5|TRBJ2-7
ASGLLGLAMNEQY
>TRBV29-1|TRBJ2-5
SAGETGFGGANQY
>TRBV7-2|TRBJ2-7
ASSLGGSGSSYEQY
>TRBV29-1|TRBJ1-1
SVEQTGRAF
>TRBV27|TRBJ2-4
ASSQIAGAGDIQY
>TRBV18|TRBJ2-7
ASSPRDSTYEQY
>TRBV15|TRBJ2-3
ATSVRRTDTQY
>TRBV6-1|TRBJ2-3
ASSVERTPSTDTQY
>TRBV4-2|TRBJ2-7
ASSLEGQGAAYEQY
>TRBV7-8|TRBJ2-7
ASSLEPGYYEQY
>TRBV10-3|TRBJ2-6
AIKALAGGISSGANVLT
>TRBV29-1|TRBJ2-5
SVEPPTYQETQY
>TRBV27|TRBJ1-1
ASSFLPVGSEAF
>TRBV6-6|TRBJ2-3
ASSQYRGRGRDTQY
>TRBV2|TRBJ2-7
ASSEGLAGGRYEQY
>TRBV12-5|TRBJ2-1
ASGLQDSRSYNEQF
>TRBV5-1|NA
ASSLGDTSYEQY
>TRBV13|TRBJ1-1
ASSSSGGMNTEAF
>TRBV4-1|TRBJ2-1
ASRRHTGGSYNEQF
>TRBV5-6|TRBJ2-5
ASSSGQGQETQY
>TRBV18|TRBJ2-7
ASSPPVEASGDEQY
>TRBV7-3|TRBJ1-2
ASSLTANQGYT
>TRBV9|TRBJ2-1
ASSVGGGNYNEQF
>TRBV10-2|TRBJ2-5
ATLPPGETQY
>TRBV4-1|TRBJ2-4
ASSQAGTGMNNIQY
>TRBV2|TRBJ1-1
ASSEGQGNTEAF
>TRBV5-1|TRBJ2-7
ASSLSTLGQDYEQY
>TRBV5-4|TRBJ2-3
ASSPSGGAKDTQY
>TRBV7-9|TRBJ2-7
ASSPPGVSYEQY
>TRBV4-1|TRBJ2-1
ASSRDLGQGAMNEQF
>TRBV27|TRBJ1-2
ASSLSDRYGYT
>TRBV7-9|TRBJ1-5
ASTNGRQGDQPQH
>TRBV6-6|TRBJ1-6
ASTGETALDSPLH
>TRBV4-2|TRBJ2-7
ASSQEGTGLAYEQY
>TRBV7-2|TRBJ1-6
ASSLGAGDNSPLH
>TRBV10-3|TRBJ2-7
AAYQPGTGYYEQY
>TRBV4-1|TRBJ2-7
ASSQDFRGAVYEQY
>TRBV4-2|TRBJ2-7
ASSLIGRRRGYEQY
>TRBV6-6|TRBJ2-3
ASSLAGGHTDTQY
>TRBV7-2|TRBJ2-7
ASSPLGQYYEQY
>TRBV20-1|TRBJ1-2
SARRGNGYT
>TRBV14|TRBJ2-7
ASSNGGQTSSYEQH
>TRBV11-2|TRBJ2-2
ASAGVGLNTGELF
>TRBV5-1|TRBJ2-3
ASSLATGGDTQY
>TRBV5-4|TRBJ2-7
ASSDPGYSYEQY
>TRBV29-1|TRBJ2-1
SVTVLLGGEQF